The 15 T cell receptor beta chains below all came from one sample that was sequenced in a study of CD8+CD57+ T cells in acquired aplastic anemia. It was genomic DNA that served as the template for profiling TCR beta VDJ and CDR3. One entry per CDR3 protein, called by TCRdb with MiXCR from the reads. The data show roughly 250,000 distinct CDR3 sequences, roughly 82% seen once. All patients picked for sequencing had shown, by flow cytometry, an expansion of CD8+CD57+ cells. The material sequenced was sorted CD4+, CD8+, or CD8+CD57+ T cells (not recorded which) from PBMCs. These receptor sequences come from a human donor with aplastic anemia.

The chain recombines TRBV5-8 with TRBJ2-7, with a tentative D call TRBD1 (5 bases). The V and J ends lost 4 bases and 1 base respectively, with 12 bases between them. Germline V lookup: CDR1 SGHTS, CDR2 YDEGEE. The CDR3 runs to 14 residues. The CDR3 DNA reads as TGTGCCAGCAGCGTTGCCACAGGATCCTACGAGCAGTACTTC. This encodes CASSVATGSYEQYF.

As DNA, the CDR3 is TGCAGTGCTAGAGATCGGGGGGGCATCTACGAGCAGTACTTC. Encoded protein: CSARDRGGIYEQYF. The chain combines TRBV20-1 with TRBJ2-7; 8 nucleotides align to TRBD2. V shed 0 bases and J 3 bases; nucleotides not matched to a gene: 4. The CDR3 contains 14 residues. The V gene's germline CDR1 is DFQATT and CDR2 SNEGSKA (reference sequence).

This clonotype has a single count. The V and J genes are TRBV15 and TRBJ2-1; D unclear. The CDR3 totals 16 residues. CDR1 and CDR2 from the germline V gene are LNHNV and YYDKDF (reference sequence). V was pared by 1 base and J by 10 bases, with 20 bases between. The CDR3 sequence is CATSRGSEQETQEQFF. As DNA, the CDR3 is TGTGCCACCAGCAGAGGCAGCGAGCAAGAGACCCAGGAGCAGTTCTTC.

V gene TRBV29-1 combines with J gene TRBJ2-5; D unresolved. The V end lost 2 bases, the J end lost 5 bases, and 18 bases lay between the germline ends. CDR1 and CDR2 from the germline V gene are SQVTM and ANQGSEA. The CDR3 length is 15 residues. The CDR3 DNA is TGCAGCGTTGAAAATGCCATGCGTACGGAGGAGACCCAGTACTTC. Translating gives CSVENAMRTEETQYF. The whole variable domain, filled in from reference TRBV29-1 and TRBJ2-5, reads SAVISQKPSRDICQRGTSLTIQCQVDSQVTMMFWYRQQPGQSLTLIATANQGSEATYESGFVIDKFPISRPNLTFSTLTVSNMSPEDSSIYLCSVENAMRTEETQYFGPGTRLLVL.

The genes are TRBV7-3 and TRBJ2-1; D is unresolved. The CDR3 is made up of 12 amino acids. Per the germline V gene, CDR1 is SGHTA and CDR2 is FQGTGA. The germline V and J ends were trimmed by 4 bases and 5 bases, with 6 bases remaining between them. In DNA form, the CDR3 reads TGTGCCAGCAGCTCCCGGAACAATGAGCAGTTCTTC. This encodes CASSSRNNEQFF.

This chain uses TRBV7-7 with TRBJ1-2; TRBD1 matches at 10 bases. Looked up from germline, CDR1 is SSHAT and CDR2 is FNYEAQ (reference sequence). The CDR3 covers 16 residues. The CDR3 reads CSPRTRDRGLDYGYTF. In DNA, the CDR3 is TGTTCTCCTAGGACCCGGGACAGGGGCTTGGACTATGGCTACACCTTC.

CDR3 nucleotide sequence: TGCAGTGCCAGGGGGATGGGGTATTCACCCCTCCACTTT. This sequence encodes CSARGMGYSPLHF. The chain couples TRBV20-1 to TRBJ1-6, with 7 positions matching TRBD1. The germline CDR1 and CDR2 sequences are DFQATT and SNEGSKA (reference sequence). The CDR3 totals 13 residues. The V gene end was trimmed by 6 bases and the J gene end by 8 bases; junction bases not matched to a gene: 7.

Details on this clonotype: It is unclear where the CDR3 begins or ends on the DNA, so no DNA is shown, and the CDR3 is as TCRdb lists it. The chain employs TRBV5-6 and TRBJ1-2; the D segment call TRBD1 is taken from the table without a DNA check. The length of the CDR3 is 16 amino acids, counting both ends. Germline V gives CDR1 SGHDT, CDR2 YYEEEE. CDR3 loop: CASSPAWGQGSYGHTF.

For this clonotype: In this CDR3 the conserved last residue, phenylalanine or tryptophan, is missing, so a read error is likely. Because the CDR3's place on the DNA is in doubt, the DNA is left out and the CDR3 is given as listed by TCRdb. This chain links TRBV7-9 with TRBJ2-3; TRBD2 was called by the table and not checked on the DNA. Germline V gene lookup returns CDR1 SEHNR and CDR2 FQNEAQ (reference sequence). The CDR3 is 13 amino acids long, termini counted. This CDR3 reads CASRGGGGLNTGE.

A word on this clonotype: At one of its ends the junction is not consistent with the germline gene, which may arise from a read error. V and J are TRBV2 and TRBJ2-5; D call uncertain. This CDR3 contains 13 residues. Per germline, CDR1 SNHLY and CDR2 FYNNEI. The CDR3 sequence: CASGLRCGDTQYF. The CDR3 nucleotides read TGTGCCAGCGGGCTCCGCTGCGGAGATACCCAGTACTTT.

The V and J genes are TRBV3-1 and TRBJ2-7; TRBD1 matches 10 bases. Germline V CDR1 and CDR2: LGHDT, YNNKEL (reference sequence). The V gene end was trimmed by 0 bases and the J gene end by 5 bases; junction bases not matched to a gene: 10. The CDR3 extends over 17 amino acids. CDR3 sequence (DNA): TGTGCCAGCAGCCAAGATGCGGGAGTCGGGACAGGGGACGAGCAGTACGTC. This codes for CASSQDAGVGTGDEQYV.

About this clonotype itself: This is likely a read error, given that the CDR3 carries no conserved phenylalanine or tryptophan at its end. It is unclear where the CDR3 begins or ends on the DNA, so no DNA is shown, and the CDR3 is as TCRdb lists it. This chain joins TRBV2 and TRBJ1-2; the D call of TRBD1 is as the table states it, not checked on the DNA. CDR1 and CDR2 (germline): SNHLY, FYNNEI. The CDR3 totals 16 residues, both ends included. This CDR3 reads CASGDRDRGTDYGDTC.

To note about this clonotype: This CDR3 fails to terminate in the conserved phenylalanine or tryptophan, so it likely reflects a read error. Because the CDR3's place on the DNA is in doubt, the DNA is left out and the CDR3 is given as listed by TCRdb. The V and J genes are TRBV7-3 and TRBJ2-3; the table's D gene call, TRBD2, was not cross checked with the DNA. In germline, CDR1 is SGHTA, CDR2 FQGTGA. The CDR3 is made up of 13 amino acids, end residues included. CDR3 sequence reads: CASRDGGKREAYL.

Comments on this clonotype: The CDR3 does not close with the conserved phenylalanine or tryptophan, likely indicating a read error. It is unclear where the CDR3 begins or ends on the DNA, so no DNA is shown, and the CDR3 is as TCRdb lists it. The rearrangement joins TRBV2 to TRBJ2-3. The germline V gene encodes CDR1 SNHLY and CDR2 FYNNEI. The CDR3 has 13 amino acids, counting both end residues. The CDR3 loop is CASREEGTDNTYS.

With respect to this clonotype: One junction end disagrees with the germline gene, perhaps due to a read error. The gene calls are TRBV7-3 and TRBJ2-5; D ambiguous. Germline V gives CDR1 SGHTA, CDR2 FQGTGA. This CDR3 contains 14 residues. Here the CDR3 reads CASSSGSALETLHF. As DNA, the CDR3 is TGTGCCAGCAGTTCGGGCAGCGCACTTGAGACCCTGCACTTC.